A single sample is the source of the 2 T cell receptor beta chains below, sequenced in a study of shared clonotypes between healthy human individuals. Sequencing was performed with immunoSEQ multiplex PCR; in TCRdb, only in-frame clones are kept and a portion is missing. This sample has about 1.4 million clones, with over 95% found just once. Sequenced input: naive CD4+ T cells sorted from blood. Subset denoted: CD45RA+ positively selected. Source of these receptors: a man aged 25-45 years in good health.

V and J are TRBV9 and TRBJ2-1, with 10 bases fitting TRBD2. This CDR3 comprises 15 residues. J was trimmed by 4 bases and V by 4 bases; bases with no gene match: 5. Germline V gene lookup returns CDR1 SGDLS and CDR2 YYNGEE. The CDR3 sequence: CASSSGTSAYNEQFF. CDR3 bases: TGTGCCAGCAGCTCCGGGACTAGCGCTTACAATGAGCAGTTCTTC.

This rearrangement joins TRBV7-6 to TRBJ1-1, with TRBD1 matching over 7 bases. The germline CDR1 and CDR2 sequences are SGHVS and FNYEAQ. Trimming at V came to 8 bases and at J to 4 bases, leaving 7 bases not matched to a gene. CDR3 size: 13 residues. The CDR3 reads CASRLGQATEAFF. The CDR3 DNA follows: TGTGCCAGCCGTCTCGGACAGGCCACTGAAGCTTTCTTT.